The 29 T cell receptor beta chains listed next were all sequenced from one sample in a study of Ad26.COV2.S vaccination and SARS-CoV-2 variants. TCRdb keeps only in-frame clones here, not all; method: immunoSEQ multiplex PCR. The table lists fewer than 50,000 clones, around 83% of them singletons, with less than 60% in the top ten. This sample comprised peripheral blood, obtained after recovery from COVID-19. These receptors were collected from a human donor who had recovered from COVID-19.

The rearrangement links TRBV30 to TRBJ2-7; D is uncertain. Germline-derived CDR1 and CDR2 are GTSNPN and SVGIG (reference sequence). The V gene lost 1 base and the J gene lost 0 bases, with 7 bases spanning the gap. This CDR3 is 13 amino acids long. The CDR3 nucleotides are TGTGCCTGGAGTGCCCGGGCCTCCTACGAGCAGTACTTC. Its protein is CAWSARASYEQYF.

CDR3 DNA sequence: TGTGCCAGTAACCCGGACTGGTCTGGAAACACCATATATTTT. The encoded protein is CASNPDWSGNTIYF. V is TRBV19 and J is TRBJ1-3; D is undetermined. The CDR3 totals 14 residues. V was cut by 7 bases and J by 1 base, with 11 bases left in between. CDR1 and CDR2 from the germline V gene are LNHDA and SQIVND (reference sequence).

The chain uses TRBV18 and TRBJ1-3; 9 nucleotides match TRBD1. With 0 bases clipped from V and 1 base from J, the junction kept 4 bases outside the gene matches. The CDR3 runs 17 residues. Germline V gene sequence: CDR1 KGHSH, CDR2 LQKENI. The CDR3 DNA reads as TGTGCCAGCTCACCACCTGGACAGGGGATTTCTGGAAACACCATATATTTT. Amino acids: CASSPPGQGISGNTIYF.

The chain has TRBV9 and TRBJ2-2; no definite D call. Trimming shortened V by 0 bases and J by 0 bases, and 3 bases separated the two germline ends. This CDR3 comprises 14 residues. The germline V gene encodes CDR1 SGDLS and CDR2 YYNGEE. The CDR3 bases are TGTGCCAGCAGCGTAGGGCCGAACACCGGGGAGCTGTTTTTT. Translated, it gives CASSVGPNTGELFF.

The chain couples TRBV12-2 to TRBJ1-1; the table's TRBD1 call for D was not verified on the DNA. TRBV12-2 is an annotated pseudogene. The CDR3 loop spans 16 amino acids. In DNA, the CDR3 is TGTGCAAGTCGCTTAGCCCATGGCAGAAAGAACACTGAAGCTTTCTTT. Its translation is CASRLAHGRKNTEAFF.

J is TRBJ2-3 and V is TRBV9; TRBD2 aligns across 8 bases. V was clipped by 2 bases and J by 0 bases; unmatched bases: 8. Germline assignment: CDR1 SGDLS and CDR2 YYNGEE. The length of the CDR3 is 17 residues. CDR3: CASSVMASGYSTDTQYF. The CDR3 bases are TGTGCCAGCAGCGTGATGGCTAGCGGGTATAGCACAGATACGCAGTATTTT.

This chain uses TRBV10-1 with TRBJ1-1; D not certain. The CDR3 spans 13 residues. V was shortened by 6 bases and J by 0 bases, with 8 bases between the two germline ends. CDR1 WNHNN and CDR2 SYGVQD come from the germline V gene (reference sequence). The DNA for the CDR3 is TGCGCCAGCAGCATGAACCTGAACACTGAAGCTTTCTTT. Translating it yields CASSMNLNTEAFF.

The V gene is TRBV6-1, the J gene TRBJ2-3, with TRBD1 identical over 8 bases. V dropped 3 bases and J dropped 4; count of bases not matched to a gene: 15. Germline assignment: CDR1 MNHNS and CDR2 SASEGT. The CDR3 is 18 amino acids. The CDR3 sequence: CASSDRAGGRSAPDTQYF. The DNA of the CDR3 is TGTGCCAGCAGTGACAGGGCAGGGGGCCGATCAGCACCAGATACGCAGTATTTT.

The V and J genes are TRBV24-1 and TRBJ1-3; D is perhaps TRBD1 (5 bases). Per the germline V gene, CDR1 is KGHDR and CDR2 is SFDVKD. This CDR3 has 12 amino acids. V was pared by 0 bases and J by 16 bases, with 12 bases between. This chain's CDR3 is CATSDLLGQRYF. The CDR3 region has the DNA TGTGCCACCAGTGATTTGTTAGGACAACGGTATTTT.

The V gene is TRBV13, the J gene TRBJ1-2; D possibly corresponds to TRBD1 (5 bases). Germline CDR1 is PRHDT and CDR2 is FYEKMQ (reference sequence). The CDR3 has 14 residues. V lost 3 bases and J lost 8, with 16 bases in between. This chain's CDR3 is CASSFETGRSGYTF. CDR3 coding DNA: TGTGCCAGCAGCTTTGAAACAGGCCGGTCGGGCTACACCTTC.

This clone was seen just once. The chain joins TRBV19 to TRBJ2-2; D unresolved. The CDR3 is 17 residues long. Germline assignment: CDR1 LNHDA and CDR2 SQIVND (reference sequence). Trimming stripped 0 bases from V and 1 base from J, with 12 bases between. The CDR3 reads CASSIDHRAQNTGELFF. In DNA, the CDR3 is TGTGCCAGTAGTATAGATCACCGAGCGCAGAACACCGGGGAGCTGTTTTTT.

This chain joins TRBV10-1 and TRBJ2-3; 11 bases match TRBD2. V trimming: 6 bases; J trimming: 0 bases; junction bases outside the gene matches: 14. The CDR3 has 19 amino acids. CDR1 is WNHNN and CDR2 is SYGVQD in the germline V gene (reference sequence). CDR3 protein: CASSGNLAGGSTSTDTQYF. CDR3 sequence (DNA): TGCGCCAGCAGCGGTAATCTAGCGGGGGGATCAACTAGCACAGATACGCAGTATTTT.

This clone was detected only once. The junction differs from germline at one of its ends, possibly a read error. The V gene is TRBV4-1, the J gene TRBJ1-5; possibly TRBD1 for D (5 bases). Germline V gene data show CDR1 as MGHRA and CDR2 as YSYEKL. This CDR3 has 16 residues. The CDR3 is CASSQEDQGRVQPQHF. CDR3 DNA: TGCGCCAGCAGTCAAGAAGACCAGGGCCGCGTTCAGCCCCAGCATTTT.

The chain couples TRBV15 to TRBJ1-1, with D perhaps TRBD1 (5 bases). Germline-derived CDR1 and CDR2 are LNHNV and YYDKDF (reference sequence). This CDR3 comprises 13 residues. Trimming removed 3 bases at V and 5 bases at J, with 10 bases between. This CDR3 reads CATSSPGGTEAFF. As DNA, the CDR3 is TGTGCCACCAGCAGCCCCGGGGGGACTGAAGCTTTCTTT. Variable domain in full (rest from reference TRBV15 and TRBJ1-1): DAMVIQNPRYQVTQFGKPVTLSCSQTLNHNVMYWYQQKSSQAPKLLFHYYDKDFNNEADTPDNFQSRRPNTSFCFLDIRSPGLGDTAMYLCATSSPGGTEAFFGQGTRLTVV.

The chain couples TRBV9 to TRBJ2-3; perhaps D is TRBD1 or TRBD2 (5 bases each). The V gene's germline CDR1 is SGDLS and CDR2 YYNGEE. V was shortened by 7 bases and J by 0 bases, with 12 bases between the two germline ends. This CDR3 spans 14 amino acids. The CDR3 DNA reads TGTGCCAGCCATCCGGGACGGAGCACAGATACGCAGTATTTT. Translated, it gives CASHPGRSTDTQYF.

The chain links TRBV10-3 to TRBJ2-6; D unclear. Germline values: CDR1 ENHRY, CDR2 SYGVKD. V was cut by 7 bases and J by 3 bases, with 10 bases left in between. The CDR3 extends over 14 amino acids. The CDR3 nucleotides read TGTGCCATCACCTCCCCAGGTGGGGCCAACGTCCTGACTTTC. It codes for CAITSPGGANVLTF.

The chain links TRBV19 to TRBJ2-6; D not resolved. Per germline, CDR1 LNHDA and CDR2 SQIVND (reference sequence). The CDR3 is made up of 14 amino acids. Trimming stripped 8 bases from V and 0 bases from J, with 8 bases between. CDR3 amino acids: CASGSRSGANVLTF. CDR3 bases: TGTGCCAGTGGTTCTCGCTCTGGGGCCAACGTCCTGACTTTC.

The count of this clone is one. The V call is TRBV5-1, the J call TRBJ2-3; 13 nucleotides align to TRBD2. Trimming cost V 3 bases and J 1 base; bases outside gene matches: 2. The V gene's germline CDR1 is SGHRS and CDR2 YFSETQ. The CDR3 covers 16 residues. The CDR3 is CASSSGTSGGTDTQYF. The CDR3 DNA sequence: TGCGCCAGCAGCTCCGGGACTAGCGGGGGCACAGATACGCAGTATTTT.

The chain carries TRBV7-9 and TRBJ1-1, with 7 bases that match TRBD1. CDR1 is SEHNR, CDR2 FQNEAQ, per germline (reference sequence). V lost 5 bases to trimming and J lost 6 bases; unmatched junction nucleotides: 3. The length of the CDR3 is 12 residues. This chain's CDR3 is CASSTGTAEAFF. CDR3 nucleotide sequence: TGTGCCAGCAGCACCGGGACAGCTGAAGCTTTCTTT.

The V and J genes are TRBV24-1 and TRBJ1-5; 8 bases match TRBD1. This CDR3 has 14 amino acids. V trimming: 6 bases; J trimming: 2 bases; junction bases outside the gene matches: 2. Germline values: CDR1 KGHDR, CDR2 SFDVKD. DNA of the CDR3: TGTGCCACCAGTCCGGGACAGGGCAATCAGCCCCAGCATTTT. It is translated as CATSPGQGNQPQHF.

By its share, this clone is medium-sized. The chain uses TRBV2 and TRBJ1-1, with D tentatively TRBD1 (5 bases). The germline V and J ends were trimmed by 5 bases and 1 base, with 11 bases remaining between them. CDR3 length: 14 residues. The germline V gene has CDR1 SNHLY and CDR2 FYNNEI. The CDR3 coding sequence is TGTGCCAGCAGTCCCGGGGGTGGGAACACTGAAGCTTTCTTT. Translation: CASSPGGGNTEAFF. The full variable domain, completed using reference TRBV2 and TRBJ1-1, is EPEVTQTPSHQVTQMGQEVILRCVPISNHLYFYWYRQILGQKVEFLVSFYNNEISEKSEIFDDQFSVERPDGSNFTLKIRSTKLEDSAMYFCASSPGGGNTEAFFGQGTRLTVV.

V is TRBV24-1 and J is TRBJ2-5; 7 bases align to TRBD2. Looked up from germline, CDR1 is KGHDR and CDR2 is SFDVKD. The CDR3 length is 15 residues. Germline trimming cut 6 bases from V and 9 bases from J; bases unmatched to any gene: 15. The CDR3: CATSPGGRETPAQYF. DNA for the CDR3: TGTGCCACCAGTCCAGGTGGGCGGGAGACCCCAGCCCAGTACTTC.

The CDR3 region has the DNA TGTGCCAGCAGCCCCCGGGACAGGGGGATGGCAGCTTTCTTT. It is translated as CASSPRDRGMAAFF. V gene TRBV3-1 (or the pseudogene TRBV3-2) combines with J gene TRBJ1-1; TRBD1 agrees at 11 bases. Trimming removed 4 bases from V and 10 bases from J; junction bases left unmatched: 8. This CDR3 region has 14 residues. Looked up from germline, CDR1 is LGHDT and CDR2 is YNNKEL (reference sequence).

The genes are TRBV12-3 or TRBV12-4 and TRBJ2-1; 7 nucleotides line up with TRBD1. J gave up 14 bases and V 7 bases, and 11 bases lay outside the gene matches. This CDR3 has 12 amino acids. CDR3 amino acids: CASKGGSSEEFF. The CDR3 bases are TGTGCCAGCAAAGGGGGCTCCTCGGAGGAGTTCTTC.

This clone was seen once. This chain links TRBV9 with TRBJ2-3; D is perhaps TRBD1 (5 bases). CDR3 length: 14 residues. CDR1 SGDLS and CDR2 YYNGEE come from the germline V gene. With 0 bases removed from V and 0 bases from J, the gap between germline ends came to 5 bases. As DNA, the CDR3 is TGTGCCAGCAGCGTAGGACAGAGCACAGATACGCAGTATTTT. Encoded protein: CASSVGQSTDTQYF.

This clone appeared once. The chain links TRBV10-3 to TRBJ2-5; 8 bases are a match to TRBD1. The CDR3 loop spans 17 amino acids. With 2 bases clipped from V and 4 bases from J, the junction kept 12 bases outside the gene matches. Germline V gene data show CDR1 as ENHRY and CDR2 as SYGVKD. The CDR3 loop is CAISERIGQGTAETQYF. DNA for the CDR3: TGTGCCATCAGTGAGCGAATAGGACAGGGAACGGCAGAGACCCAGTACTTC.

In regard to this clone: The junction differs from germline at one of its ends, possibly a read error. CDR3 sequence reads: CATSGAGGIGNEQFF. CDR3 nucleotides: TGCGCCACCAGCGGCGCGGGGGGGATTGGGAATGAGCAGTTCTTC. J is TRBJ2-1 and V is TRBV5-1; TRBD2 aligns across 9 bases. The CDR3 consists of 15 residues. The germline CDR1 and CDR2 sequences are SGHRS and YFSETQ.

The genes are TRBV6-6 and TRBJ1-2; TRBD1 matches at 8 bases. V shed 5 bases and J 4 bases; nucleotides not matched to a gene: 15. Per the germline V gene, CDR1 is MNHNY and CDR2 is SVGAGI (reference sequence). CDR3 length equals 17 residues. The CDR3 DNA sequence: TGTGCCAGCAGTGGATCCCCGGGGGGACAGGCTATCTATGGCTACACCTTC. Protein sequence: CASSGSPGGQAIYGYTF.

The chain links TRBV6-2 or TRBV6-3 to TRBJ2-2; D is ambiguous. The CDR3 loop spans 13 amino acids. The V gene's germline CDR1 is MNHEY and CDR2 SVGEGT. With 4 bases removed from V and 1 base from J, the gap between germline ends came to 4 bases. The CDR3 spells CASSSGNTGELFF. The CDR3, as DNA: TGTGCCAGCAGTTCAGGGAACACCGGGGAGCTGTTTTTT.